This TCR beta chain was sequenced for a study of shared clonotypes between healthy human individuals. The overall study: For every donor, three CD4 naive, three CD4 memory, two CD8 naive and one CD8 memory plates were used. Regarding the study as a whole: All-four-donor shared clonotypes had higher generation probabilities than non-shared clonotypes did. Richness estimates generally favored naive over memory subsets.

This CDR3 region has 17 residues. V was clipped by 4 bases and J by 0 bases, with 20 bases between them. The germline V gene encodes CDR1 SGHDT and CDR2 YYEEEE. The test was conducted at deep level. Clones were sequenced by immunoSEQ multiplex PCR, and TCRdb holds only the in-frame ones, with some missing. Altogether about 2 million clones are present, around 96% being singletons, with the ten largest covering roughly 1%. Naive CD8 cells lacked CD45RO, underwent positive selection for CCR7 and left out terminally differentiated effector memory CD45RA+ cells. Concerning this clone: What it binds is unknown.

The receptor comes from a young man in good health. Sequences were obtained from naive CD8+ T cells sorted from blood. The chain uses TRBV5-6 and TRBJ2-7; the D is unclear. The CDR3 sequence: CASSPPPTLGSSYEQYF. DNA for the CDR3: TGTGCCAGCAGCCCCCCCCCGACCCTCGGAAGCTCCTACGAGCAGTACTTC.